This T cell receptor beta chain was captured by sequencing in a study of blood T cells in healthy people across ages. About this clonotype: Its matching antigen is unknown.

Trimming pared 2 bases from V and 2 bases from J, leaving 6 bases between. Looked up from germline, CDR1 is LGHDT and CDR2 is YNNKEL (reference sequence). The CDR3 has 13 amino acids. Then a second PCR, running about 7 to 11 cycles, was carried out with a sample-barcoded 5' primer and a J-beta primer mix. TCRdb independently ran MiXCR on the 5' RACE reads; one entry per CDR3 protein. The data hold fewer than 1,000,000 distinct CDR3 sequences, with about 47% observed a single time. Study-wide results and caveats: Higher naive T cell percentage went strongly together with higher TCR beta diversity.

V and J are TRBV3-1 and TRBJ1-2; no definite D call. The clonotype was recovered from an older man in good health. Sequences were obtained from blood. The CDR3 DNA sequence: TGTGCCAGCAGCCAATGGCAGAACTATGGCTACACCTTC. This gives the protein CASSQWQNYGYTF.